Below are 19 T cell receptor beta chains sequenced from a single sample in a study of early T cells in non-severe SARS-CoV-2 infection. TCRdb re-called the 5' RACE reads through MiXCR, storing one row per CDR3 protein. The sample records about 80,000 distinct CDR3 sequences, 4.5% to 6% being singletons. Sequences were derived from whole blood, sampled at baseline. These receptors were taken from an adult who was a healthcare worker with PCR-confirmed SARS-CoV-2 infection or an uninfected control (not recorded which).

This clonotype was recorded many times. V usage is TRBV7-6 and J usage is TRBJ2-1, with D possibly being TRBD1 (6 bases). Trimming removed 4 bases at V and 4 bases at J, with 11 bases between. Germline-derived CDR1 and CDR2 are SGHVS and FNYEAQ. The CDR3 consists of 14 residues. The CDR3 DNA follows: TGTGCCAGCAGCTCGGTCAGGGGTTACAATGAGCAGTTCTTC. This translates into CASSSVRGYNEQFF.

Many counts were recorded for this clonotype. This chain links TRBV10-3 with TRBJ1-1; TRBD1 is a possible D gene (6 bases). From germline, CDR1 is ENHRY and CDR2 SYGVKD. This CDR3 has 18 residues. V lost 7 bases and J lost 1, with 25 bases in between. CDR3 in amino acids: CAIKPQGGQRKGNTEAFF. For the CDR3, the DNA is TGTGCCATCAAACCACAGGGAGGACAACGCAAAGGGAACACTGAAGCTTTCTTT.

This sequence joins TRBV12-5 and TRBJ2-7; weak D call: TRBD1 (6 bases). The CDR3 length is 15 residues. CDR1 is LGHNT, CDR2 FRNRAP, per germline. The V gene lost 6 bases and the J gene lost 3 bases, with 18 bases spanning the gap. CDR3 loop: CASGPQGHLGYEQYF. The DNA of the CDR3 is TGTGCTAGTGGCCCTCAGGGACATCTGGGCTACGAGCAGTACTTC.

This clonotype was recorded a few times. This rearrangement joins TRBV11-2 to TRBJ2-1, with D maybe TRBD2 (6 bases). CDR1 and CDR2 (germline): SGHAT, FQNNGV. Trimming pared 4 bases from V and 8 bases from J, leaving 21 bases between. This CDR3 contains 16 residues. CDR3 DNA sequence: TGTGCCAGCAGCTCCACGACCCTGACTAGAACCGATGAGCAGTTCTTC. Its protein product is CASSSTTLTRTDEQFF.

The rearrangement joins TRBV12-3 or TRBV12-4 to TRBJ1-2; tentatively, D is TRBD1 (5 bases). The CDR3 is 16 amino acids. Trimming left V 5 bases short and J 6 bases short, with 22 bases between. CDR3 DNA: TGTGCCAGCAGTCCTGGGGGGAGCCTAAGGACGCATGGCTACACCTTC. Its translation is CASSPGGSLRTHGYTF.

On this clonotype: This may stem from a read error, because a much larger clone lies one nucleotide away. This chain uses TRBV20-1 with TRBJ2-7, with a possible D match to TRBD2 (5 bases). The CDR3 covers 14 residues. V was clipped by 4 bases and J by 0 bases, with 13 bases between them. The germline V gene has CDR1 DFQATT and CDR2 SNEGSKA (reference sequence). CDR3 in DNA: TGCAGTGCTATAGCGCAAAGCATCTCCTACGAGCAGTACTTC. This codes for CSAIAQSISYEQYF.

This rearrangement joins TRBV7-9 to TRBJ1-4, with D maybe TRBD1 (5 bases). Per the germline V gene, CDR1 is SEHNR and CDR2 is FQNEAQ (reference sequence). V dropped 2 bases and J dropped 8 bases, with 12 bases sitting between them. This CDR3 is 14 amino acids long. CDR3 DNA: TGTGCCAGCAGCTTATGGGGGTCGGAGGAAAAACTGTTTTTT. Translated, it gives CASSLWGSEEKLFF. Combining the CDR3 with reference TRBV7-9 and TRBJ1-4 gives the whole variable domain DTGVSQNPRHKITKRGQNVTFRCDPISEHNRLYWYRQTLGQGPEFLTYFQNEAQLEKSRLLSDRFSAERPKGSFSTLEIQRTEQGDSAMYLCASSLWGSEEKLFFGSGTQLSVL.

This clonotype has at least ten counts. The chain has TRBV6-5 and TRBJ1-5; D not resolved. The germline gives CDR1 MNHEY, CDR2 SVGAGI. This CDR3 has 13 amino acids. The V and J ends lost 5 bases and 10 bases respectively, with 15 bases between them. The CDR3: CASSPAGPPPQHF. The CDR3 DNA follows: TGTGCCAGCAGTCCTGCTGGGCCACCTCCCCAGCATTTT.

The chain joins TRBV6-5 to TRBJ2-3, with a possible D match to TRBD2 (6 bases). Germline values: CDR1 MNHEY, CDR2 SVGAGI. V lost 6 bases, J lost 6 bases, and 22 bases lay in between. CDR3 length: 16 amino acids. The CDR3 DNA reads TGTGCCAGCAGCCCCGCTTCAAGCGGGCCCAGGGATACGCAGTATTTT. Amino acids: CASSPASSGPRDTQYF.

This clonotype occurred many times. The chain combines TRBV6-6 with TRBJ2-1; unclear D gene. V shed 8 bases and J shed 6 bases, with 8 bases lying between them. The CDR3 runs to 11 residues. Germline-derived CDR1 and CDR2 are MNHNY and SVGAGI (reference sequence). The CDR3 DNA sequence: TGTGCCAGCCAGGAACTCAATGAGCAGTTCTTC. It translates to CASQELNEQFF.

This clonotype occurred many times. The chain combines TRBV6-6 with TRBJ2-1; 9 positions agree with TRBD1. CDR1 MNHNY and CDR2 SVGAGI come from the germline V gene (reference sequence). J lost 3 bases, V lost 5 bases, and 5 bases had no gene match. The CDR3 sequence is 15 residues long. Here the CDR3 DNA reads TGTGCCAGCAGTAACACAGGGGGCCGCTACAATGAGCAGTTCTTC. This codes for CASSNTGGRYNEQFF.

A note on this clonotype: This may arise from a read error, as a much more abundant clone is one base away. CDR3 in amino acids: CASSSNPGTSYEQHF. The DNA of the CDR3 is TGTGCCAGCAGCTCGAACCCCGGGACCTCCTACGAGCAGCACTTC. The chain recombines TRBV7-6 with TRBJ2-7, with D perhaps being TRBD1 or TRBD2 (5 bases each). The germline gives CDR1 SGHVS, CDR2 FNYEAQ. The CDR3 is 15 residues long.

The sample holds many counts of this clonotype. The chain uses TRBV12-3 or TRBV12-4 and TRBJ1-6, with TRBD1 matching over 7 bases. This CDR3 has 12 amino acids. V lost 7 bases and J lost 9; bases outside the gene matches: 3. DNA of the CDR3: TGTGCCAGCACCGGGACAGCTTCACCCCTCCACTTT. Translated, it gives CASTGTASPLHF.

The gene calls are TRBV19 and TRBJ2-1; no clear D gene. This CDR3 has 13 residues. Trimming took off 5 bases at V and 3 bases at J, with 8 bases between the two ends. The germline CDR1 and CDR2 sequences are LNHDA and SQIVND (reference sequence). The CDR3 loop reads CASSGRNYNEQFF. As DNA, the CDR3 is TGTGCCAGTAGTGGACGGAACTACAATGAGCAGTTCTTC.

This clonotype was observed a handful of times. V and J are TRBV27 and TRBJ2-7; 13 nucleotides match TRBD2. From germline, CDR1 is MNHEY and CDR2 SMNVEV (reference sequence). V lost 2 bases, J lost 6 bases, and 4 bases stayed unmatched. The CDR3 extends over 15 amino acids. CDR3 sequence reads: CASSLGGLAGSEQYF. The CDR3 DNA reads TGTGCCAGCAGTTTAGGGGGACTAGCGGGAAGCGAGCAGTACTTC.

This clonotype was seen at least ten times. The chain recombines TRBV4-2 with TRBJ2-7; either TRBD1 or TRBD2 may supply D (5 bases each). Deletions cut 2 bases from V and 2 bases from J, with 10 bases between. Germline values: CDR1 LGHNA, CDR2 YNFKEQ. The CDR3 loop spans 14 amino acids. The CDR3 loop is CASSQPGPPYEQYF. Here the CDR3 DNA reads TGTGCCAGCAGCCAACCGGGACCTCCCTACGAGCAGTACTTC.

This clonotype was counted many times. This sequence joins TRBV5-4 and TRBJ2-1; D is ambiguous. The length of the CDR3 is 13 residues. CDR1 and CDR2 (germline): SGHNT, YYREEE (reference sequence). Between the trimmed V and J ends, which lost 4 bases and 8 bases, there was a span of 13 bases. The CDR3 spells CASSHPILYEQFF. In nucleotides, the CDR3 is TGTGCCAGCAGCCACCCCATTTTGTATGAGCAGTTCTTC. The full variable domain, rest sourced from reference TRBV5-4 and TRBJ2-1, is ETGVTQSPTHLIKTRGQQVTLRCSSQSGHNTVSWYQQALGQGPQFIFQYYREEENGRGNFPPRFSGLQFPNYSSELNVNALELDDSALYLCASSHPILYEQFFGPGTRLTVL.

This clonotype was seen a handful of times. The chain links TRBV9 to TRBJ1-1; D gene uncertain. Germline CDR1 and CDR2: SGDLS and YYNGEE. This CDR3 contains 15 residues. The V end was cut by 0 bases, the J end by 0 bases, with 9 bases between. This CDR3 is CASSVGGSMNTEAFF. The CDR3 nucleotides read TGTGCCAGCAGCGTAGGAGGCAGCATGAACACTGAAGCTTTCTTT.

This clonotype was picked up many times. This chain connects TRBV29-1 to TRBJ1-5; weak D call: TRBD1 (6 bases). V lost 4 bases to trimming and J lost 6 bases, with 16 bases between them. The CDR3 is 14 amino acids. From germline, CDR1 is SQVTM and CDR2 ANQGSEA. The CDR3 sequence: CSVASGTLGQPQHF. For the CDR3, the DNA is TGCAGCGTTGCATCCGGGACATTGGGTCAGCCCCAGCATTTT.